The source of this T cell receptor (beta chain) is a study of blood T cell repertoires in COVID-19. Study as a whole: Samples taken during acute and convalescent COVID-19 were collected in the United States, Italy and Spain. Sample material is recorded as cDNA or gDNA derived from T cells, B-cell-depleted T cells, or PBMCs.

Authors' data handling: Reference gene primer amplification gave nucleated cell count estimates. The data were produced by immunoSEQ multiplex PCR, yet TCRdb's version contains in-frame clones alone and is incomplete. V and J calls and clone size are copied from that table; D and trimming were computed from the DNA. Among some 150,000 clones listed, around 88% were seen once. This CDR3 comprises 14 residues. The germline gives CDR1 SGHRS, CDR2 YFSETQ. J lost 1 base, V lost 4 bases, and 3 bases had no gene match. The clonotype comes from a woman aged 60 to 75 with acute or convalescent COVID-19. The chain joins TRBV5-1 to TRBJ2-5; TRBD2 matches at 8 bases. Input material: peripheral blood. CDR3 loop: CASSPGLAQETQYF. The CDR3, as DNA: TGCGCCAGCAGCCCCGGACTAGCCCAAGAGACCCAGTACTTC.